Here is one TCR beta chain with its context. At one end, the junction sequence differs from germline, possibly due to a read error. This sample is drawn from a study of Graves' ophthalmopathy and Graves' hyperthyroidism. Study at large: Stable hyperthyroidism referred to disease that showed no ophthalmopathy within 18 months of follow-up.

Investigators amplified TCR beta CDR3 regions from RNA transcripts. The workflow started with a first-round RT-PCR run with HTBI primers and then moved on to a second-round multiplex PCR. TCRdb itself ran the multiplex PCR reads through MiXCR, one entry per CDR3 protein. Counted here are roughly 1.1 million distinct CDR3 sequences, about 40% occurring once; the ten biggest clones make up around 10%. This CDR3 has 12 amino acids. Germline CDR1 MNHEY, CDR2 SVGAGI. Hyperthyroidism in these 18- to 65-year-old patients was newly diagnosed, lasting under 2 months. Clinicians made diagnoses from clinical symptoms, serum thyroxine, TRAb, thyroid ultrasound and orbital computed tomography.

Sequencing was performed on peripheral blood or thyroid tissue (not recorded which). This receptor was taken from an adult man with Graves' hyperthyroidism. This chain connects TRBV6-5 to TRBJ2-2; TRBD2 matches at 7 bases. The CDR3 sequence is CASTYPLADPVF. In DNA, the CDR3 is TGTGCCAGCACCTACCCCCTAGCGGACCCGGTTTTT.